There are a few counts of the clone carrying this TCR beta chain. The assay was immunoSEQ multiplex PCR, and TCRdb's table has in-frame clones only and misses some. The sample has under 300,000 clones, roughly 89% seen once. The data derive from a study of blood T cell repertoires in COVID-19. Study-level information: Sources were T cells, B-cell-depleted T cells, or PBMCs; the material itself was cDNA or gDNA.

The CDR3 spans 18 residues. Germline CDR1 is MNHNS and CDR2 is SASEGT. V lost 0 bases to trimming and J lost 5 bases, with 20 bases between them. The receptor's source is a middle-aged woman who had recovered from COVID-19. The rearrangement links TRBV6-1 to TRBJ1-5; possible D gene TRBD1, 5 bases. The sample was peripheral blood. CDR3 in amino acids: CASSEAGGVRRDHQPQHF. The CDR3 region has the DNA TGTGCCAGCAGTGAAGCGGGGGGTGTGCGCAGGGATCATCAGCCCCAGCATTTT.